These T cell receptor beta chains were read from a single sample in a study of spatial heterogeneity in lung cancer. TCRdb re-analysed the 5' RACE reads in MiXCR, keeping a single row per CDR3 protein. The profile shows some 40,000 distinct CDR3 sequences, approximately 5.2% of them singletons. The sample consisted of PBMCs, taken at surgery. These receptors were taken from a female donor with early-stage non-small cell lung cancer. Both conserved end residues are part of each CDR3. A D gene is named only where the DNA matches it firmly.

TRBJ2-7,TRBV11-2,12,.,CASSLVRYEQYF
TRBJ2-1,TRBV3-1,13,TRBD1,CASSQRQGNEQFF
TRBJ1-6,TRBV3-1,12,.,CASSHEGKPLHF
TRBJ2-3,TRBV6-1,14,TRBD2,CASSVTSGTDTQYF
TRBJ2-1,TRBV2,17,TRBD2,CASSTDPGLASLDEQFF
TRBJ2-6,TRBV9,17,.,CASSPGTPISGANVLTF
TRBJ1-2,TRBV28,13,.,CASRGAGDYGYTF
TRBJ2-7,TRBV28,13,.,CASSGQNSYEQYF
TRBJ1-6,TRBV5-1,15,TRBD1,CASSPSTGGNSPLHF
TRBJ2-2,TRBV6-2/TRBV6-3,13,.,CAGRKGMTGELFF
TRBJ2-1,TRBV9,15,TRBD1,CASSVTGSDGNEQFF
TRBJ1-5,TRBV7-8,17,.,CASSRGSVGGGNQPQHF
TRBJ2-2,TRBV5-6,15,.,CASSLDARSTGELFF
TRBJ2-5,TRBV24-1,16,.,CATSDIPPPDQETQYF
TRBJ1-1,TRBV7-2,13,.,CASRTNQNTEAFF
TRBJ2-1,TRBV20-1,14,TRBD1,CSVIWDRGYNEQFF
TRBJ1-6,TRBV4-2,17,TRBD1,CASSQDVSPDRVGALHF
TRBJ1-5,TRBV30,14,.,CAWSVGLSNQPQHF
TRBJ2-7,TRBV20-1,14,TRBD1,CSATRGTGGNEQYF
TRBJ2-7,TRBV27,16,.,CASSLGLRAPYGEQYF
TRBJ2-2,TRBV7-3,15,.,CASSITGTNTGELFF
TRBJ2-7,TRBV2,12,.,CASSEEPYEQYF
TRBJ1-2,TRBV7-3,14,.,CASSLKLQGESYTF
TRBJ2-4,TRBV4-3,15,.,CASSQDRTDKNIQYF
TRBJ1-2,TRBV10-3,14,.,CAISESNSYYGYTF
TRBJ2-2,TRBV6-5,15,TRBD1,CASSYNRGQTGELFF
TRBJ1-1,TRBV5-1,14,.,CASSLAPRDTEAFF
TRBJ1-6,TRBV28,18,.,CASSSAGRGGFFDSPLHF
TRBJ2-3,TRBV12-3/TRBV12-4,15,TRBD2,CASSPRGGRVDTQYF
TRBJ2-1,TRBV20-1,12,TRBD1,CSAKGQVNEQFF
TRBJ1-1,TRBV20-1,14,.,CSARDFGVNTEAFF
TRBJ2-3,TRBV24-1,15,TRBD1,CATSEGTGGVDTQYF
TRBJ1-5,TRBV4-2,14,.,CASSQGGTDRPQHF
TRBJ2-1,TRBV2,14,.,CASKGDGKFNEQFF
TRBJ2-5,TRBV12-3/TRBV12-4,14,.,CASSQLGLRETQYF
TRBJ2-1,TRBV27,16,.,CASSLSGQKGYNEQFF
TRBJ2-2,TRBV15,14,.,CATSGQGNTGELFF
TRBJ1-5,TRBV12-3/TRBV12-4,14,TRBD1,CASRGGQGNQPQHF
TRBJ1-1,TRBV5-4,14,.,CASSLAWGGTEAFF
TRBJ2-7,TRBV19,13,TRBD1,CASSIGQDYEQYF
TRBJ1-2,TRBV6-2/TRBV6-3,16,.,CASRYAGGPTNYGYTF
TRBJ2-7,TRBV15,15,TRBD2,CATSRDSGGAREQYF
TRBJ2-5,TRBV20-1,15,TRBD1,CSATPRDRVGETQYF
TRBJ2-1,TRBV7-6,19,TRBD1,CASSSAPTGALLPYNEQFF
TRBJ2-7,TRBV12-3/TRBV12-4,13,.,CASSLASKGEQYF
TRBJ1-3,TRBV7-2,15,.,CASSLAQGTGNTIYF
TRBJ1-1,TRBV20-1,11,.,CSGMWVPEAFF
TRBJ2-7,TRBV6-6,12,.,CASSYPISEQYF